This T cell receptor beta chain is drawn from a study of patients and donors after allogeneic stem cell transplantation. TCRdb re-analysed the RT-PCR reads in MiXCR, keeping a single row per CDR3 protein. The sample holds over 400,000 distinct CDR3 sequences, about a sixth seen once. The CDR3 covers 12 residues. Germline CDR1 DFQATT, CDR2 SNEGSKA (reference sequence). V lost 7 bases to trimming and J lost 8 bases, with 17 bases between them. The specimen sequenced was blood, either unsorted or a sorted T cell fraction (not recorded which). This receptor was taken from a human donor who was either an allogeneic HSCT recipient or a stem cell or donor lymphocyte infusion donor (not recorded which). It is not recorded whose cells these are; they may come from a transplant donor. The rearrangement joins TRBV20-1 to TRBJ1-1, with D tentatively TRBD1 (5 bases). The CDR3 loop is CSGRDSPREAFF. The CDR3 DNA reads TGCAGTGGGAGAGACAGTCCGAGGGAAGCTTTCTTT.